These T cell receptor beta chains were read from a single sample in a study of blood T cell repertoires in COVID-19. The protocol was immunoSEQ multiplex PCR, while the TCRdb copy is restricted to in-frame clones and leaves out a portion. The table has fewer than 95,000 clones, 85% to 90% seen once. Specimen: peripheral blood. The receptors here all came from a woman of 80 years or more with acute or convalescent COVID-19. Each CDR3 is given with its conserved first and last residue. D genes are given only for firm matches. Where a row states a size, it is once, few, many or the class of an expanded clone; other rows omit it.

j_call d_call v_call clone_size cdr3_nt cdr3_aa
TRBJ1-1 TRBD1 TRBV3-1/TRBV3-2 - TGTGCCAGCAGCCAACCGACAGGGAGGACTGAAGCTTTCTTT CASSQPTGRTEAFF
TRBJ1-1 - TRBV10-3 - TGTGCCACCAATTCTCCAGTGAACACTGAAGCTTTCTTT CATNSPVNTEAFF
TRBJ1-1 TRBD1 TRBV5-5 few TGTGCCAGCAGCTTCCGTCCCGGGACAGGGGGGAACACTGAAGCTTTCTTT CASSFRPGTGGNTEAFF
TRBJ1-2 - TRBV7-2 once TGTGCCAGCAGCCCCCGGCGGGGTTCGTTTCGGGGCTACACCTTC CASSPRRGSFRGYTF
TRBJ2-3 TRBD1 TRBV7-9 once TGTGCCAGCAGCTTCCTGACAGGGGGTACAGATACGCAGTATTTT CASSFLTGGTDTQYF
TRBJ2-2 TRBD2 TRBV3-1/TRBV3-2 - TGTGCCAGCAGCCAAGTAGCGGGAGGTACCACCGGGGAGCTGTTTTTT CASSQVAGGTTGELFF
TRBJ2-7 TRBD2 TRBV9 - TGTGCCAGCAGCGCGTTGGCGGGGGCCTACGAGCAGTACTTC CASSALAGAYEQYF
TRBJ1-5 - TRBV15 few TGTGCCACCAGCAGAGATGGGGCTAGCAATCAGCCCCAGCATTTT CATSRDGASNQPQHF
TRBJ2-7 - TRBV2 - TGTGCCAGCTCCCAAGGGAGGAAGTCCGAGCAGTACTTC CASSQGRKSEQYF
TRBJ2-3 - TRBV9 - TGTGCCAGCAGCGCCACCGACTGGGCAGATACGCAGTATTTT CASSATDWADTQYF
TRBJ2-5 - TRBV5-4 - TGTGCCAGCAGCCGCCCCGGGAAGGAGACCCAGTACTTC CASSRPGKETQYF
TRBJ1-1 - TRBV5-6 - TGTGCCAGCAGCACGGCCCGGGGCACTGAAGCTTTCTTT CASSTARGTEAFF
TRBJ2-1 - TRBV7-2 once TGTGCCAGCAGCTTGGCGCGGTACAATGAGCAGTTCTTC CASSLARYNEQFF
TRBJ1-5 TRBD1 TRBV6-5 - TGTGCCAGCAGCCAGGACAGGGCGCGCAATCAGCCCCAGCATTTT CASSQDRARNQPQHF
TRBJ1-1 - TRBV3-1/TRBV3-2 few TGTGCCAGCAGCCAAGCCAAATATAATAGGGGGACGGAAGCTTTCTTT CASSQAKYNRGTEAFF
TRBJ2-7 TRBD2 TRBV29-1 - TGCAGCGCAGGACTAGCGGGAGTTCGGGAGCAGTACTTC CSAGLAGVREQYF
TRBJ2-1 - TRBV18 - TGTGCCAGCTCACCACCTGCGGCTAGCTCCTACAATGAGCAGTTCTTC CASSPPAASSYNEQFF
TRBJ1-2 - TRBV19 - TGTGCCAGTAGGGACACATCCTATGGCTACACCTTC CASRDTSYGYTF
TRBJ1-3 - TRBV19 - TGTGCCAGTAGTAACTTACAGGGACGCGCTGGAAACACCATATATTTT CASSNLQGRAGNTIYF
TRBJ2-7 - TRBV19 - TGTGCCAGTAGTATTACGGGAGTCGCCACCGAGCAGTACTTC CASSITGVATEQYF
TRBJ1-3 - TRBV23-1 - TGCGCCAGCAGTGGGCAGGCCGCCTCTGGAAACACCATATATTTT CASSGQAASGNTIYF
TRBJ1-1 TRBD1 TRBV19 - TGTGCCAGTAGTATAACAGGGGCCTCGAACACTGAAGCTTTCTTT CASSITGASNTEAFF
TRBJ1-1 - TRBV19 - TGTGCCAGTAGTATGAGCCGGGGGGCGGACACTGAAGCTTTCTTT CASSMSRGADTEAFF
TRBJ1-2 TRBD1 TRBV7-2 - TGTGCCAGCAGCCTTGGACAGGGTAACTATGGCTACACCTTC CASSLGQGNYGYTF
TRBJ1-6 TRBD1 TRBV2 once TGTGCCAGCAGTGGGGACAGGCGTTTGGGGCCCCACTTT CASSGDRRLGPHF
TRBJ1-2 TRBD1 TRBV27 - TGTGCCAGCAGTTCACAGGGGTTACCTATCTATGGCTACACCTTC CASSSQGLPIYGYTF
TRBJ2-3 - TRBV5-6 - TGTGCCAGCAGCTTTAAGAGCTCAGATACGCAGTATTTT CASSFKSSDTQYF
TRBJ1-5 - TRBV10-1 - TGCGCCAGCAGTGAGTCTAGGCAGGTTAGCAATCAGCCCCAGCATTTT CASSESRQVSNQPQHF
TRBJ2-1 TRBD1 TRBV18 once TGTGCCAGCTCACCACGAGGTACAGGGGACCCACGGGAGCAGTTCTTC CASSPRGTGDPREQFF
TRBJ1-1 - TRBV18 - TGTGCCAGCTCACCACCGATGAGGGGGACTGAAGCTTTCTTT CASSPPMRGTEAFF
TRBJ2-2 - TRBV19 - TGTGCCAGTAGTAAACAGGGTTCGACCGGGGAGCTGTTTTTT CASSKQGSTGELFF
TRBJ1-5 TRBD1 TRBV30 - TGTGCCTGGAGTGTAGCAGGGGGCTCTCAGCCCCAGCATTTT CAWSVAGGSQPQHF
TRBJ2-1 TRBD1 TRBV19 - TGTGCCAGTAGTCGGGACAGGGGCTATGAGCAGTTCTTC CASSRDRGYEQFF
TRBJ2-3 TRBD2 TRBV10-3 - TGTGCCATCAGTGAGAGGGTTATTGCGGGAGGTGTTGGCACAGATACGCAGTATTTT CAISERVIAGGVGTDTQYF
TRBJ2-2 - TRBV6-5 - TGTGCCAGCAGCCCCGGGACAATAAACACCGGGGAGCTGTTTTTT CASSPGTINTGELFF
TRBJ1-5 - TRBV21-1 - TGTGCCAGCAGCAAAGAGGGGACACCGGCACACCATTATAGCAATCAGCCCCAGCATTTT CASSKEGTPAHHYSNQPQHF
TRBJ2-3 - TRBV14 - TGTGCCAGCAGCACCTCGGGGGACTGGTCTTATACGCAGTATTTT CASSTSGDWSYTQYF
TRBJ1-1 TRBD1 TRBV29-1 - TGCAGCGTTGGGGTAGGGGGCTCGACTGAAGCTTTCTTT CSVGVGGSTEAFF
TRBJ1-1 - TRBV12-3/TRBV12-4 - TGTGCCAGCAGCCTAGGGGCAATAGAAGCTTTCTTT CASSLGAIEAFF
TRBJ2-3 - TRBV4-3 - TGCGCCAGCAGCCAAGAGGGGGCGGATACGCAGTATTTT CASSQEGADTQYF
TRBJ1-2 - TRBV2 - TGTGCCAGCAGCGGAAATGGGGCACAGAACTATGGCTACACCTTC CASSGNGAQNYGYTF
TRBJ2-7 TRBD1 TRBV11-1 - TGTGCCAGCAGCTTACGACAGGGGGTTTTCCCCTACGAGCAGTACTTC CASSLRQGVFPYEQYF
TRBJ2-2 - TRBV6-2/TRBV6-3 - TGTGCCAGCAGCCCCCATCGCACTTCCACCGGGGAGCTGTTTTTT CASSPHRTSTGELFF
TRBJ1-1 - TRBV29-1 - TGCAGCGTCGACTCCTACACCACTGAAGCTTTCTTT CSVDSYTTEAFF
TRBJ2-1 - TRBV19 - TGTGCCAGTAGTAGGGGCCCCGGGAGCCACAATGAGCAGTTCTTC CASSRGPGSHNEQFF
TRBJ2-6 - TRBV7-2 - TGTGCCAGCAGTGGGGGCCTCTCTGGGGCCAACGTCCTGACTTTC CASSGGLSGANVLTF
TRBJ2-3 - TRBV7-9 - TGTGCCAGCGTGATAGGGGGACCCTTAGGGGAGGATACGCAGTATTTT CASVIGGPLGEDTQYF
TRBJ1-1 - TRBV2 - TGTGCCAGCACTTACCGTACGGGGTCTGAAGCTTTCTTT CASTYRTGSEAFF
TRBJ1-6 - TRBV2 - TGTGCCAGCAAGGACTCTTATAATTCACCCCTCCACTTT CASKDSYNSPLHF
TRBJ2-5 TRBD2 TRBV6-5 - TGTGCCAGCAGTTACCGCCCTGGCGGGAGAGAGACCCAGTACTTC CASSYRPGGRETQYF
TRBJ1-5 - TRBV16 - TGTGCCAGCAGCCAAAGCGGGACGGGCAATCAGCCCCAGCATTTT CASSQSGTGNQPQHF
TRBJ2-2 - TRBV25-1 - TGTGCCAGCATGAGGGCACTAGGGGGCACCGGGGAGCTGTTTTTT CASMRALGGTGELFF
TRBJ1-1 - TRBV19 - TGTGCCAGCCACAGGGTTCCTGGGCGGGACACTGAAGCTTTCTTT CASHRVPGRDTEAFF
TRBJ2-1 TRBD1 TRBV16 once TGTGCCAGCAGCCAAGCAGCGGGACAGGGACGATTCTTC CASSQAAGQGRFF
TRBJ2-3 TRBD2 TRBV10-3 - TGTGCCATCAGCTCCGGACTAGCGGGGCACACAGATACGCAGTATTTT CAISSGLAGHTDTQYF